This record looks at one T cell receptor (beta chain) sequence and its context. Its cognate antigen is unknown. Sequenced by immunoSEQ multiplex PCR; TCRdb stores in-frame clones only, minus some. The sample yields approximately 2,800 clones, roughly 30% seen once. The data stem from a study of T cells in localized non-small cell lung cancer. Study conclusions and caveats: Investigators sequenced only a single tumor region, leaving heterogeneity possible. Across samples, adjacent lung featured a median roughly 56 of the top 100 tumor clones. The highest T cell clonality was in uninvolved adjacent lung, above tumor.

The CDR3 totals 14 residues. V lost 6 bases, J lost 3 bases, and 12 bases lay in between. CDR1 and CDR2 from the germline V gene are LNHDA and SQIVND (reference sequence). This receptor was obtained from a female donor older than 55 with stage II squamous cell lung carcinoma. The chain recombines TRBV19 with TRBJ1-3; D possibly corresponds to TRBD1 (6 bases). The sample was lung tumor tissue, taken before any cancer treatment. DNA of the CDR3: TGTGCCAGTAGAGGACAGTCCCTTGGAAACACCATATATTTT. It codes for CASRGQSLGNTIYF.